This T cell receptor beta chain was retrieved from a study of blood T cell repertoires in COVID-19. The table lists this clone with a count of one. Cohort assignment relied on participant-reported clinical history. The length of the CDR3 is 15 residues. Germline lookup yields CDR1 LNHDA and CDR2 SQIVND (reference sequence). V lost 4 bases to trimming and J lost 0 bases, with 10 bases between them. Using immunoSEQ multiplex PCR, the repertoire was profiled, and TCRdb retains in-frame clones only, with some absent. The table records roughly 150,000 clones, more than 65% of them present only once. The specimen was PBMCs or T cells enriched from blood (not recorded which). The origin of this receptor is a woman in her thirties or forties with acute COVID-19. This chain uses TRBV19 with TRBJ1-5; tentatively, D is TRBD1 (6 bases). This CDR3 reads CASSTTGSSNQPQHF. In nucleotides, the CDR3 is TGTGCCAGTAGTACGACAGGTTCTAGCAATCAGCCCCAGCATTTT. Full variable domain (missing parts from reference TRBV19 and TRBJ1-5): DGGITQSPKYLFRKEGQNVTLSCEQNLNHDAMYWYRQDPGQGLRLIYYSQIVNDFQKGDIAEGYSVSREKKESFPLTVTSAQKNPTAFYLCASSTTGSSNQPQHFGDGTRLSIL.